The TCR beta chain under discussion was sequenced for a study of blood T cells in healthy people across ages. Combining a sample-barcoded 5' primer with a J-beta primer mix, a second PCR ran for 7 to 11 cycles. TCRdb reprocessed the 5' RACE reads with MiXCR, giving one entry per CDR3 protein. This table holds approximately 810,000 distinct CDR3 sequences, about 34% found once. There were healthy Caucasian individuals from Russia, aged 6 to 90, serving as donors. V shed 5 bases and J shed 7 bases, with 7 bases lying between them. The CDR3 covers 11 residues. CDR1 and CDR2 from the germline V gene are SGHRS and YFSETQ. Study results and limitations: From one million sequenced T cells, diversity estimates were lower bounds. Across samples, TCR beta diversity tracked strongly with naive T cell percentage.

This clonotype was seen many times. Its antigen is currently unknown. This chain connects TRBV5-1 to TRBJ2-1, with D maybe TRBD1 (5 bases). The sample consisted of blood. The sequence was obtained from a young man in good health. CDR3 nucleotide sequence: TGCGCCAGCAGTAAGGGGAATGAGCAGTTCTTC. It yields the protein CASSKGNEQFF. Combining the CDR3 with reference TRBV5-1 and TRBJ2-1 gives the whole variable domain KAGVTQTPRYLIKTRGQQVTLSCSPISGHRSVSWYQQTPGQGLQFLFEYFSETQRNKGNFPGRFSGRQFSNSRSEMNVSTLELGDSALYLCASSKGNEQFFGPGTRLTVL.